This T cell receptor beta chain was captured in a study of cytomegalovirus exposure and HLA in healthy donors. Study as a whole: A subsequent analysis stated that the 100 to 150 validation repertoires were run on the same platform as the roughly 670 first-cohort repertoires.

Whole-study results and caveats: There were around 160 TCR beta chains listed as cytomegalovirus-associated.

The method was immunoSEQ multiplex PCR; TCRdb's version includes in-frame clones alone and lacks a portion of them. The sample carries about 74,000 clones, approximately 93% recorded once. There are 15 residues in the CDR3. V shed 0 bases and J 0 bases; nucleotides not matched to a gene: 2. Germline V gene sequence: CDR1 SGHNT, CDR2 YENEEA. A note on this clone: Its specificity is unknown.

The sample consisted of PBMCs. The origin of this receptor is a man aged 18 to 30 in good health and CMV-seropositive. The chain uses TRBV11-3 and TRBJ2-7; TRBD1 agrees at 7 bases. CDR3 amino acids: CASSLETGPSYEQYF. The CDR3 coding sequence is TGTGCCAGCAGCTTAGAGACAGGGCCCTCCTACGAGCAGTACTTC.